Detailed here is one TCR beta chain. The data originate from a study of CD8 T cells in Susac syndrome. CDR3 size: 14 residues. Trimming removed 3 bases at V and 3 bases at J, with 12 bases between. Germline V gives CDR1 DFQATT, CDR2 SNEGSKA (reference sequence). Relapsing-remitting disease, either stable or active, was present in the multiple sclerosis controls, who were treatment-naive patients. RNA totalling roughly 0.45 to 1 ug underwent reverse transcription with random hexamers. TCR beta CDR3 was amplified by immunoSEQ multiplex PCR. This amplification extended across 54 Vbeta and 13 Jbeta segments. TCRdb re-called the immunoSEQ multiplex PCR reads through MiXCR, storing one row per CDR3 protein. The table lists 160,000 or so distinct CDR3 sequences, over 95% of them singletons, with 0.15% in the top ten.

The V call is TRBV20-1, the J call TRBJ2-1; D is ambiguous. This clonotype was sampled from a human donor with multiple sclerosis. Source material: CD8+ T cells from PBMCs. The DNA for the CDR3 is TGCAGTGCTAGTGCTGTAAACCTCTACAATGAGCAGTTCTTC. Translated: CSASAVNLYNEQFF.